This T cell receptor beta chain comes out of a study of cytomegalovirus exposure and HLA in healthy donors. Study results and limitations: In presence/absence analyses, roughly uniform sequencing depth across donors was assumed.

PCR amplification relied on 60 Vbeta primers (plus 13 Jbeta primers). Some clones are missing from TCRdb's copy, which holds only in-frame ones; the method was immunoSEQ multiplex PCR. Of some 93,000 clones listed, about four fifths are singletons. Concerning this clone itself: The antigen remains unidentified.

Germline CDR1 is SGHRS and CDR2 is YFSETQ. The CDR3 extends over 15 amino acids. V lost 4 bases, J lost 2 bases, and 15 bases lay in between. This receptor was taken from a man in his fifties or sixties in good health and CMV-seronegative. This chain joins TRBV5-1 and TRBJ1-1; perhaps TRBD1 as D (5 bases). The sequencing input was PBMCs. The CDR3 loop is CASSPLGTGNTEAFF. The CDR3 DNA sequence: TGCGCCAGCAGCCCCCTTGGAACAGGCAACACTGAAGCTTTCTTT.